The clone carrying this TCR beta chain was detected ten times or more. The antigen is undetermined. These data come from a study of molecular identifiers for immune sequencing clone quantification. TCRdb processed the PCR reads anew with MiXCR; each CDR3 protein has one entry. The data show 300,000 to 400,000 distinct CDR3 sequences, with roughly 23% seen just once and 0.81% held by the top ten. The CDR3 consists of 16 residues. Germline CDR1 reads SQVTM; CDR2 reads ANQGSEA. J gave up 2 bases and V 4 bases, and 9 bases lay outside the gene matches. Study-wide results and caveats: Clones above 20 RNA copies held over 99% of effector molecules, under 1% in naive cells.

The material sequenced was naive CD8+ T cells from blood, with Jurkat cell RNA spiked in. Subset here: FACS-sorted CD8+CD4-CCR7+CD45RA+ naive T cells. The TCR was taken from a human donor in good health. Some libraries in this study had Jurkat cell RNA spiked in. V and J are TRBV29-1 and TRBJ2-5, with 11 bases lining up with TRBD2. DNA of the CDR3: TGCAGCGTTGCACTGCTACTAGCGGGAGAACAAGAGACCCAGTACTTC. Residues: CSVALLLAGEQETQYF.